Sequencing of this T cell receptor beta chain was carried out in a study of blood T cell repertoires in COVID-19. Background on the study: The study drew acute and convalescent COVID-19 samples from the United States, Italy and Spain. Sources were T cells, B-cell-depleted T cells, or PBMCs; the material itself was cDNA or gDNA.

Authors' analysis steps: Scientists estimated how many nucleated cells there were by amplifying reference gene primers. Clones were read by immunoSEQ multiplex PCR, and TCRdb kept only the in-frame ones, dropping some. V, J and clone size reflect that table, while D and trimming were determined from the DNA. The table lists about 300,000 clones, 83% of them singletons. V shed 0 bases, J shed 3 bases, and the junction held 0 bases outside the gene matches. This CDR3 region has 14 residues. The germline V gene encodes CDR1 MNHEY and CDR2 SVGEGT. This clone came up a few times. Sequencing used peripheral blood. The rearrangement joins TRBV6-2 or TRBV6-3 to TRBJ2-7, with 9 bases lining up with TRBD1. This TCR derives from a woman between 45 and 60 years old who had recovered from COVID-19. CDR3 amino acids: CASSYSTGGYEQYF. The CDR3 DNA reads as TGTGCCAGCAGTTACTCGACAGGGGGCTACGAGCAGTACTTC.